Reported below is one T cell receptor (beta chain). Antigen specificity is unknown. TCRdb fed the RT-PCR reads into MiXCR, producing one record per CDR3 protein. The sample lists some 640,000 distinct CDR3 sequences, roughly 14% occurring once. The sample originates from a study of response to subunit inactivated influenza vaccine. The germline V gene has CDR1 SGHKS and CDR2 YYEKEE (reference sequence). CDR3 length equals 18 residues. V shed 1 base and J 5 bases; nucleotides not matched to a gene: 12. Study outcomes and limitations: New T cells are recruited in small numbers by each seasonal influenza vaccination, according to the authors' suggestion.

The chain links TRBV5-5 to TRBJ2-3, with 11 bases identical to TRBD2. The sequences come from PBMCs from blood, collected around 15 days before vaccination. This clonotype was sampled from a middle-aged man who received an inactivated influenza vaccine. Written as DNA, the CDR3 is TGTGCCAGCAGCTTGACCTCTGGGGCTAGCGGGAGGAGAGATACGCAGTATTTT. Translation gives CASSLTSGASGRRDTQYF.